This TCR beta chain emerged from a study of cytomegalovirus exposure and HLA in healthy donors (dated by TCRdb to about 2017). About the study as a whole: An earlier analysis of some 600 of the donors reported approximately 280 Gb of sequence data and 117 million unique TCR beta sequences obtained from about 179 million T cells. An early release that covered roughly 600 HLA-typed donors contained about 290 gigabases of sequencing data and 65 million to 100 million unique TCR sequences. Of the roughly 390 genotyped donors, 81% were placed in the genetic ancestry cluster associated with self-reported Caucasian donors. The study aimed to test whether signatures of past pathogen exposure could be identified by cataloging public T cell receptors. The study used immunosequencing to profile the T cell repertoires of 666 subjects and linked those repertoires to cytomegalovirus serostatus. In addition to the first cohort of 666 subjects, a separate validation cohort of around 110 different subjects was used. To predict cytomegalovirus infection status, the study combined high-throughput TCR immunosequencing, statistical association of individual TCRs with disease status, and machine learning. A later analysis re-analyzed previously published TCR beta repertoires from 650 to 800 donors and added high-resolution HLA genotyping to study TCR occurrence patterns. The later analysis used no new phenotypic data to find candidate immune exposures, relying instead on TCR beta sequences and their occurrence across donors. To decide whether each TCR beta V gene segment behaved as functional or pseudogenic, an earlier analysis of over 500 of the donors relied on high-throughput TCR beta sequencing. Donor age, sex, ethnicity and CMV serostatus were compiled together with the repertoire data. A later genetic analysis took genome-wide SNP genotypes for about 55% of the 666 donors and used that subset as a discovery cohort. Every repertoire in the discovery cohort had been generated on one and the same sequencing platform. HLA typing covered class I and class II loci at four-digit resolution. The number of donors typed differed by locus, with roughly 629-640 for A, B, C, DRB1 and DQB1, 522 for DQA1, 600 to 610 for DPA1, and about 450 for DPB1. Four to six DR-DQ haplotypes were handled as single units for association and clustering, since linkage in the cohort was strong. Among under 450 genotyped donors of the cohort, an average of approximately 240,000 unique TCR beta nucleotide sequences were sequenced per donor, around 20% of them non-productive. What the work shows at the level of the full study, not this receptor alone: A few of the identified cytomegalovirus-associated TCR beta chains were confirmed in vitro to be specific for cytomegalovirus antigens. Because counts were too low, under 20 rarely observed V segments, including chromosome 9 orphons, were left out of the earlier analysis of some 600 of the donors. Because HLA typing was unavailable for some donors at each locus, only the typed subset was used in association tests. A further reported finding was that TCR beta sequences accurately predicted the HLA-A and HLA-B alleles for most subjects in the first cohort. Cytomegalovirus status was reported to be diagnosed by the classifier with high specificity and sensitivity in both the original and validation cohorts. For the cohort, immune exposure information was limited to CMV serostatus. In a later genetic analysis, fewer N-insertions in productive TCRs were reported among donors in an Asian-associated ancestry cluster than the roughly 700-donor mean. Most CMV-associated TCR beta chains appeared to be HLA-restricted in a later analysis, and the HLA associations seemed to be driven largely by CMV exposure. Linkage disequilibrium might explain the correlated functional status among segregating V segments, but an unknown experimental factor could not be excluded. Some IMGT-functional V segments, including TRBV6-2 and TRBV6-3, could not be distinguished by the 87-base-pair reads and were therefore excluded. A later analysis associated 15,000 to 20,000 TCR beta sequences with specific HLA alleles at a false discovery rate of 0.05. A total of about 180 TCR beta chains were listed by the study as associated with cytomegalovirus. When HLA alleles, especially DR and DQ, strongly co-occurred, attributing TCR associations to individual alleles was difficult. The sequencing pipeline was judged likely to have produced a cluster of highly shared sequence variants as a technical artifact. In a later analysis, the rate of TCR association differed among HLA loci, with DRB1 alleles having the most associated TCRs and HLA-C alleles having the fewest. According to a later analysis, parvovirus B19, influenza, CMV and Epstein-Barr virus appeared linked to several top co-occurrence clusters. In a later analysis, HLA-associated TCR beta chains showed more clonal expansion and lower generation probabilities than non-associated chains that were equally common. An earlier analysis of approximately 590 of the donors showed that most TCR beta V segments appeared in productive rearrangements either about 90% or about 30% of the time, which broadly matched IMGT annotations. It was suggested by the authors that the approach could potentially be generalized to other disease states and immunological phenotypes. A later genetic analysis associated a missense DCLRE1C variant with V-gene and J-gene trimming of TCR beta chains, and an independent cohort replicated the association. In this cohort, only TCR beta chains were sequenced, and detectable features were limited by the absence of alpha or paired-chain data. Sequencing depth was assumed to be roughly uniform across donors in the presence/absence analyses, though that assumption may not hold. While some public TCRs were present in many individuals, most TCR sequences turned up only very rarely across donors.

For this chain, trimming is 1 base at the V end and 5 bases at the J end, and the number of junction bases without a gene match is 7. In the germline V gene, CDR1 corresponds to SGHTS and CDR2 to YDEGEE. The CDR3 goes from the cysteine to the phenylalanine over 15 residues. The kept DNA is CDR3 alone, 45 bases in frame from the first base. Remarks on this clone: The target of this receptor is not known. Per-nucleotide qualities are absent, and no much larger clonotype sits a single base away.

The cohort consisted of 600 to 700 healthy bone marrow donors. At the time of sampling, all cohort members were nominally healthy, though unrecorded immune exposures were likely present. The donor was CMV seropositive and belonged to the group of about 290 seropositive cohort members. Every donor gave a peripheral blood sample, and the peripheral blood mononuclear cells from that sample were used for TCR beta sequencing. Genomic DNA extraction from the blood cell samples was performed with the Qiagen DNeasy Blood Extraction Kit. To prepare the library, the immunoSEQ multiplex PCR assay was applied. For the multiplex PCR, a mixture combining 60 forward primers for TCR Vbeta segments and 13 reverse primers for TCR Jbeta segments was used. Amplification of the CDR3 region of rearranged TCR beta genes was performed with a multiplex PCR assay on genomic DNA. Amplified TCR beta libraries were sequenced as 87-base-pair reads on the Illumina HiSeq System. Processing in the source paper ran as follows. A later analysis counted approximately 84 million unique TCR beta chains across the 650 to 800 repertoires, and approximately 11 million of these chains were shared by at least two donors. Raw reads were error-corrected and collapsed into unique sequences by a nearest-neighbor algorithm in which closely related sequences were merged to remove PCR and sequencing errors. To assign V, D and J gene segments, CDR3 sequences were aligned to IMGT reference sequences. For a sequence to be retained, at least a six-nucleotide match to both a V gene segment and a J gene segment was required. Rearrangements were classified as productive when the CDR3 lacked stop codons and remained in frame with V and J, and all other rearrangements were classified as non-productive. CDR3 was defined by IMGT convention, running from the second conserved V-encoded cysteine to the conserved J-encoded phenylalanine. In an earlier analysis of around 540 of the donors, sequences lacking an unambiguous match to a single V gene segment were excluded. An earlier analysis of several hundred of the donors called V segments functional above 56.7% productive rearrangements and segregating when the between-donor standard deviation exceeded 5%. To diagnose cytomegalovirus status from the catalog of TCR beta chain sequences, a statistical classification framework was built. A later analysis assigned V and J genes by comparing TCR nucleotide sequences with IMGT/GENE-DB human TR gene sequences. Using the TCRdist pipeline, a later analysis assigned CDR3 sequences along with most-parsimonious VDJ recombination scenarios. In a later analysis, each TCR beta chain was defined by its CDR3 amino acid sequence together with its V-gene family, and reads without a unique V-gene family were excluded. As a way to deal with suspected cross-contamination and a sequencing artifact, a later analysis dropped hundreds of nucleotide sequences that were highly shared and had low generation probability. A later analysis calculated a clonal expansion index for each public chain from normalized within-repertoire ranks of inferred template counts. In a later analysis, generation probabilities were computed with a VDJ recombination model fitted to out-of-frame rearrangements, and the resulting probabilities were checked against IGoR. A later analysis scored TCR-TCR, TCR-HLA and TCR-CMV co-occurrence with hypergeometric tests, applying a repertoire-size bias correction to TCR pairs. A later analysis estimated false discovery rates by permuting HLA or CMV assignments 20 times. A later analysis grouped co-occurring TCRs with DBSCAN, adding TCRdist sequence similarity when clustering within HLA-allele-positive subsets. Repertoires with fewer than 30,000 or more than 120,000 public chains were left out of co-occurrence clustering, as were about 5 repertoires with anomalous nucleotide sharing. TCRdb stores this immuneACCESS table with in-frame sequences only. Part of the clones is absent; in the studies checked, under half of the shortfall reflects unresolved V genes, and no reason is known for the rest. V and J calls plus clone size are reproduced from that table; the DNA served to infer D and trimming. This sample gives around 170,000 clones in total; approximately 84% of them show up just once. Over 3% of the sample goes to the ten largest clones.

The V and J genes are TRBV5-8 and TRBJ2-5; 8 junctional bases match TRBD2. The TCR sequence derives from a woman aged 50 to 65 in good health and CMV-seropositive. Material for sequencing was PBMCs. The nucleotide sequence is TGTGCCAGCAGCTTGAAGCGGGGGACCAGGGAGACCCAGTACTTC. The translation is CASSLKRGTRETQYF.